This T cell receptor (beta chain) came from a study of human T cells and chemical hapten exposure. Findings and caveats of the study: Expanded TCR counts at PT1 went up together with patch test score, a positive correlation. Expanded TCRs formed significantly more large CDR3 similarity clusters than controls.

The CDR3 has 15 residues. V was clipped by 1 base and J by 8 bases, with 14 bases between them. CDR1 is SGHDN and CDR2 is FVKESK in the germline V gene. Remarks on this clonotype: No antigen is known for it.

A single record per CDR3 protein comes from TCRdb applying MiXCR to the RACE reads. The data hold more than 150,000 distinct CDR3 sequences, with approximately 14% observed a single time. Time point reported: patch test 1, 2 weeks after DPC sensitization. Treatment: therapeutic diphenylcyclopropenone sensitization with weekly scalp DPC. The V call is TRBV14, the J call TRBJ1-4, with D uncertain. The source is a woman aged 25 to 39 with alopecia areata. Some clones in this sample may be carry-over from other donors' samples. The sequences come from whole blood, collected in connection with sensitization to the hapten diphenylcyclopropenone (DPC). The CDR3 region is CASSQALGFYEKLFF. The CDR3 DNA follows: TGTGCCAGCAGCCAAGCTCTGGGGTTTTACGAAAAACTGTTTTTT. The full variable domain, rest sourced from reference TRBV14 and TRBJ1-4, is EAGVTQFPSHSVIEKGQTVTLRCDPISGHDNLYWYRRVMGKEIKFLLHFVKESKQDESGMPNNRFLAERTGGTYSTLKVQPAELEDSGVYFCASSQALGFYEKLFFGSGTQLSVL.